Shown below are 15 T cell receptor beta chains from a single sample sequenced in a study of cytomegalovirus exposure and HLA in healthy donors. The PCR ran on 60 Vbeta and 13 Jbeta primers. Assay used: immunoSEQ multiplex PCR; TCRdb lists only in-frame clones, some missing. This table has 100,000 to 150,000 clones, roughly 83% appearing once. Sequenced sample: PBMCs. Receptor source: a girl aged 2 to 9 in good health and CMV-seronegative.

The chain employs TRBV6-5 and TRBJ2-5, with 7 bases that match TRBD1. This CDR3 is 15 amino acids long. Germline lookup yields CDR1 MNHEY and CDR2 SVGAGI. V was pared by 2 bases and J by 2 bases, with 5 bases of the junction left unmatched. CDR3 DNA: TGTGCCAGCAGTTACGGAAGACAGGGACAAGAGACCCAGTACTTC. Protein sequence: CASSYGRQGQETQYF.

This chain links TRBV29-1 with TRBJ2-7, with 9 nucleotides matching TRBD2. The CDR3 sequence is 13 residues long. The V and J ends lost 5 bases and 3 bases, in that order; junction bases with no gene match: 5. Looked up from germline, CDR1 is SQVTM and CDR2 is ANQGSEA. For the CDR3, the DNA is TGCAGCGTTCTAGAGACTAGCGGCTACGAGCAGTACTTC. Its protein product is CSVLETSGYEQYF.

The chain has TRBV7-8 and TRBJ2-5, with a possible D match to TRBD1 (5 bases). V lost 3 bases, J lost 2 bases, and 10 bases lay in between. Germline V lookup: CDR1 SGHVS, CDR2 FQNEAQ. The CDR3 extends over 14 amino acids. The CDR3 DNA reads as TGTGCCAGCAGCTTCCAGGGCCTACAAGAGACCCAGTACTTC. Translated: CASSFQGLQETQYF.

Only one count was recorded for this clone. The CDR3 DNA sequence: TGTGCCTGGAGTCCGATCTTAATAGATTTTAACTATGGCTACACCTTC. Translating gives CAWSPILIDFNYGYTF. The chain uses TRBV30 and TRBJ1-2; D is unclear. Trimming pared 2 bases from V and 1 base from J, leaving 17 bases between. The CDR3 is 16 amino acids. Germline V gene data show CDR1 as GTSNPN and CDR2 as SVGIG (reference sequence).

This sequence joins TRBV19 and TRBJ2-5, with D maybe TRBD2 (5 bases). The CDR3 loop spans 13 amino acids. Trimming took 3 bases from V and 5 from J, leaving 10 bases between them. Germline CDR1 LNHDA, CDR2 SQIVND (reference sequence). CDR3 DNA: TGTGCCAGTAGTATCGGGGTCTGGGAGACCCAGTACTTC. The encoded protein is CASSIGVWETQYF.

This clone was detected once. The chain uses TRBV15 and TRBJ2-3, with TRBD2 identical over 10 bases. The CDR3 consists of 19 residues. Germline lookup yields CDR1 LNHNV and CDR2 YYDKDF (reference sequence). The junction had 14 bases not matched to a gene; V was cut back by 5 bases and J by 0 bases. The CDR3 is CATSGPSGTSVTSTDTQYF. CDR3 nucleotides: TGTGCCACCAGCGGGCCCTCCGGGACTAGCGTAACTAGCACAGATACGCAGTATTTT.

This chain links TRBV28 with TRBJ1-1, with D possibly TRBD1 on 6 matching bases. The V end lost 3 bases, the J end lost 4 bases, and 15 bases lay between the germline ends. CDR1 is MDHEN, CDR2 SYDVKM, per germline. There are 15 residues in the CDR3. The DNA of the CDR3 is TGTGCCAGCAGTTTCACCGGGAGGGGGTCCACTGAAGCTTTCTTT. Encoded protein: CASSFTGRGSTEAFF.

The chain joins TRBV15 to TRBJ1-2; tentatively, D is TRBD1 (5 bases). Trimming left V 5 bases short and J 4 bases short, with 17 bases between. The germline gives CDR1 LNHNV, CDR2 YYDKDF (reference sequence). This CDR3 spans 15 amino acids. CDR3 coding DNA: TGTGCCACCAGCCCCCAGAAAGGGGTCGGCTATGGCTACACCTTC. Amino acids: CATSPQKGVGYGYTF.

The V and J genes are TRBV5-8 and TRBJ2-3, with 9 bases that match TRBD2. The CDR3 runs 18 residues. Unmatched junction bases numbered 9, after V lost 0 bases and J lost 1 base. Germline CDR1 is SGHTS and CDR2 is YDEGEE. Here the CDR3 reads CASSLVMTSGGRTDTQYF. The CDR3 DNA is TGTGCCAGCAGCTTGGTTATGACGAGCGGGGGGCGCACAGATACGCAGTATTTT.

The chain carries TRBV27 and TRBJ1-1; D is perhaps TRBD1 (5 bases). V lost 6 bases, J lost 14 bases, and 25 bases lay in between. Per the germline V gene, CDR1 is MNHEY and CDR2 is SMNVEV (reference sequence). This CDR3 region has 14 residues. The CDR3 bases are TGTGCCAGCAGCCATGGAACAGACAGCGCCTTTAAGTTCTTT. Translating it yields CASSHGTDSAFKFF.

This clone was seen a few times. The rearrangement joins TRBV10-2 to TRBJ1-2; 8 bases agree with TRBD1. The CDR3 consists of 14 residues. Germline V lookup: CDR1 WSHSY, CDR2 SAAADI. V shed 6 bases, J shed 8 bases, and the junction held 11 bases outside the gene matches. This CDR3 is CASSTGQGLEGYTF. The CDR3 coding sequence is TGCGCCAGCAGCACCGGACAGGGATTAGAGGGCTACACCTTC.

CDR3 residues: CASSLSGLAREQYF. CDR3 nucleotides: TGTGCCAGCAGTTTATCGGGACTGGCCCGCGAGCAGTACTTC. V is TRBV27 and J is TRBJ2-7; TRBD2 might be the D (6 bases). The CDR3 consists of 14 residues. Germline V gene lookup returns CDR1 MNHEY and CDR2 SMNVEV (reference sequence). The V end was cut by 0 bases, the J end by 6 bases, with 12 bases between.

The rearrangement joins TRBV10-3 to TRBJ1-5; tentative D call: TRBD1 (6 bases). This CDR3 spans 16 amino acids. Trimming pared 2 bases from V and 3 bases from J, leaving 14 bases between. Germline V gene sequence: CDR1 ENHRY, CDR2 SYGVKD. CDR3 coding DNA: TGTGCCATCAGTGAGAGGGGGGGGCAAACCAATCAGCCCCAGCATTTT. Protein product: CAISERGGQTNQPQHF.

The V gene is TRBV4-3, the J gene TRBJ1-2; perhaps TRBD1 as D (5 bases). The CDR3 extends over 16 amino acids. Germline V lookup: CDR1 LGHNA, CDR2 YSLEER. Trimming cost V 0 bases and J 8 bases, with 19 bases left between them. As DNA, the CDR3 is TGCGCCAGCAGCCAAGATACAGGACTCGGGGGGGAGGGCTACACCTTC. It codes for CASSQDTGLGGEGYTF.

This clone was counted a single time. The chain recombines TRBV27 with TRBJ1-1; D gene ambiguous. The CDR3 is 14 amino acids. CDR1 is MNHEY and CDR2 is SMNVEV in the germline V gene (reference sequence). V lost 5 bases, J lost 4 bases, and 14 bases lay in between. The DNA for the CDR3 is TGTGCCAGCAGTCTTACCCCGAGGAGCACTGAAGCTTTCTTT. Translated: CASSLTPRSTEAFF.